This TCR beta chain was captured in a study of response to subunit inactivated influenza vaccine (dated by TCRdb to 2016 to 2019). For context, the study as a whole: Deep quantitative profiling of the T cell receptor repertoire was used in the study to follow responses to a trivalent subunit inactivated influenza vaccine.

Preparation of the library involved RT-PCR. Sequencing took place on an Illumina HiSeq 2500. TCRdb applied fastp at Q25 and MiXCR to the public reads, then kept only in-frame beta chains. Entries are consolidated by CDR3 protein sequence, retaining the most common genes and DNA. The sample records 550,000 to 800,000 distinct CDR3 sequences, 15% to 18% of which are singletons. The ten largest clones add up to approximately 10% of the sample. The CDR3 measures 12 amino acids from cysteine to phenylalanine. Kept here is only the CDR3 DNA, which spans 36 bases and is read in frame from base 1. CDR1 and CDR2 were assigned from the germline V gene as SGDLS and YYNGEE. The junction shows trimming of 3 bases on V and 5 bases on J, plus 3 bases between the germline ends. The study at large found these results: The authors suggested that each seasonal influenza vaccination may recruit only a limited number of new T cells.

This clonotype was observed a handful of times. Its recognized antigen is unknown. Per-nucleotide qualities are absent, and no much larger clonotype sits a single base away. This sequence originates from a man aged 50 or older who received an inactivated influenza vaccine. Donor details come from another sample of the same person, matched by shared clones. Source: PBMCs from blood, taken less than 13 days after vaccination. The rearranged segments are TRBV9 and TRBJ2-6, with the identity of the D gene unclear. The base sequence is TGTGCCAGCAGCGGAAGGGCCAACGTCCTGACTTTC. It codes for CASSGRANVLTF.